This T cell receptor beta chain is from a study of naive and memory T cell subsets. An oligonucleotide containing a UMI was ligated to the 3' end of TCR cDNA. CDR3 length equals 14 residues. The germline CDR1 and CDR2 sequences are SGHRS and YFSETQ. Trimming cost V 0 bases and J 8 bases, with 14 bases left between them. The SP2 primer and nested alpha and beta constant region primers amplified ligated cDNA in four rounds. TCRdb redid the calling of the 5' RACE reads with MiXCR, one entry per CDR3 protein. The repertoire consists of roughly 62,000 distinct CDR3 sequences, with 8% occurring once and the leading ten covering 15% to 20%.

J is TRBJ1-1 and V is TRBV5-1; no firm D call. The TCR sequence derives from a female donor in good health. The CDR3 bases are TGCGCCAGCAGCTTGGATGGAGCCCTCATAGAAGCTTTCTTT. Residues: CASSLDGALIEAFF.